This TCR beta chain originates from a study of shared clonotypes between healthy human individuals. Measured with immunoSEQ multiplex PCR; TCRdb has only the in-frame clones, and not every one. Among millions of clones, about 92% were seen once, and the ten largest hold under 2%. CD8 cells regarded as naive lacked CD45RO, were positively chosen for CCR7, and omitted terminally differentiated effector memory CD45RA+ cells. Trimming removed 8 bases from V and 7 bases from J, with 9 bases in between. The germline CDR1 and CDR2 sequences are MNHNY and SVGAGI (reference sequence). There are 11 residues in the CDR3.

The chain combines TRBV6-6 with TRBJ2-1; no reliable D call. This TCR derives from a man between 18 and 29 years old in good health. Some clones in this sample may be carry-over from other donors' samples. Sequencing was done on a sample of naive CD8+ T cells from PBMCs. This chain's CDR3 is CASGPGNEQFF. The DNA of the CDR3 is TGTGCCAGCGGCCCCGGGAATGAGCAGTTCTTC.